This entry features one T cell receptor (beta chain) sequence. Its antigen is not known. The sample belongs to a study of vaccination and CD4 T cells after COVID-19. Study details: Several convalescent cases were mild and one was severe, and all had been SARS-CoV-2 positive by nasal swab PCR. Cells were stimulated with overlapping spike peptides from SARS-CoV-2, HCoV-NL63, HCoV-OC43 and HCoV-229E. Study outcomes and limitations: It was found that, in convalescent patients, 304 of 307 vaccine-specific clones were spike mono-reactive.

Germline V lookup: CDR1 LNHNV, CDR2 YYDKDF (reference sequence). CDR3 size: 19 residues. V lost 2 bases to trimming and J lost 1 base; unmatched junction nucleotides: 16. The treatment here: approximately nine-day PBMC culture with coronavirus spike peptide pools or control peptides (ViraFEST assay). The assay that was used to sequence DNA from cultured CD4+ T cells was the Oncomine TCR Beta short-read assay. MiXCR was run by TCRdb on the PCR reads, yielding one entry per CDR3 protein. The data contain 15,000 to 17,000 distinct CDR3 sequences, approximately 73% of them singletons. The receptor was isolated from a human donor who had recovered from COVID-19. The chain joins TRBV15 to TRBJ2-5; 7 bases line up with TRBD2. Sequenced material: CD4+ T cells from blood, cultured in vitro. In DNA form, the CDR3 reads TGTGCCACCAGCAGATTGGGGTTATTGGGGAGGGTCTCCCAAGAGACCCAGTACTTC. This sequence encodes CATSRLGLLGRVSQETQYF.